This entry lists 30 T cell receptor beta chains sequenced from one sample in a study of T cells after yellow fever vaccination. TCRdb passed the 5' RACE reads through MiXCR, listing each CDR3 protein once. The sample consists of 150,000 to 200,000 distinct CDR3 sequences, around 9.7% of them appearing once. The sequencing here drew on CD8+ T cells sorted from PBMCs, taken 45 days after the yellow fever booster vaccination. These receptors were obtained from a young man who received the YFV17D yellow fever vaccine.

The chain couples TRBV5-5 to TRBJ2-6, with D unresolved. The CDR3 contains 16 residues. Trimming took off 1 base at V and 0 bases at J, with 8 bases between the two ends. Germline V gives CDR1 SGHKS, CDR2 YYEKEE (reference sequence). The CDR3 loop reads CASSLLLYSGANVLTF. The CDR3 DNA reads TGTGCCAGCAGCTTGTTACTTTACTCTGGGGCCAACGTCCTGACTTTC.

This clonotype was seen a few times. The junction and the germline gene differ at one end; a read error may be behind it. The chain couples TRBV18 to TRBJ2-2; D not certain. From germline, CDR1 is KGHSH and CDR2 LQKENI. The CDR3 runs 12 residues. CDR3 protein: CASTPSSGELFF. CDR3 coding DNA: TGTGCCAGCACACCAAGTTCCGGGGAGCTGTTTTTT.

This clonotype was detected a few times. V and J are TRBV7-9 and TRBJ1-1, with 7 bases identical to TRBD1. Germline-derived CDR1 and CDR2 are SEHNR and FQNEAQ (reference sequence). Trimming took 5 bases from V and 0 from J; bases not matched to a gene: 9. The CDR3 contains 16 residues. DNA for the CDR3: TGTGCCAGCAGCGCAGCAGGACAGGAACTGAACACTGAAGCTTTCTTT. It codes for CASSAAGQELNTEAFF.

This clonotype was seen only a few times. The CDR3 nucleotides read TGTGCCAGCAGTCTGAGTTTCGGTGAAGCTTTCTTT. Protein sequence: CASSLSFGEAFF. The chain combines TRBV12-3 or TRBV12-4 with TRBJ1-1; no reliable D call. V shed 5 bases and J shed 7 bases, with 11 bases lying between them. This CDR3 spans 12 amino acids.

This clonotype turned up a few times. The V and J genes are TRBV6-2 or TRBV6-3 and TRBJ2-7, with D perhaps matching TRBD1 or TRBD2 (5 bases each). V was cut by 6 bases and J by 4 bases, with 13 bases left in between. The germline gives CDR1 MNHEY, CDR2 SVGEGT. This CDR3 is 13 amino acids long. The CDR3 DNA reads as TGTGCCAGCAGCCGGGACCTACAGTACGAGCAGTACGTC. It encodes CASSRDLQYEQYV.

This chain connects TRBV18 to TRBJ1-1, with a tentative D call TRBD1 (5 bases). Germline V gives CDR1 KGHSH, CDR2 LQKENI. V gave up 3 bases and J gave up 0 bases, with 17 bases separating them. There are 17 residues in the CDR3. The DNA of the CDR3 is TGTGCCAGCTCACCCACGGCCGGGGGGGGGATGAACACTGAAGCTTTCTTT. It translates to CASSPTAGGGMNTEAFF.

The chain is built from TRBV9 and TRBJ2-1, with TRBD1 identical over 9 bases. This CDR3 contains 16 residues. Germline V gene data show CDR1 as SGDLS and CDR2 as YYNGEE. The ends lost 3 bases at V and 6 bases at J; junction bases unmatched: 10. The DNA for the CDR3 is TGTGCCAGCAGCGGAGGGGGGACAGGGATATTCAATGAGCAGTTCTTC. Protein: CASSGGGTGIFNEQFF. The complete variable domain, with remaining parts taken from reference TRBV9 and TRBJ2-1, reads DSGVTQTPKHLITATGQRVTLRCSPRSGDLSVYWYQQSLDQGLQFLIQYYNGEERAKGNILERFSAQQFPDLHSELNLSSLELGDSALYFCASSGGGTGIFNEQFFGPGTRLTVL.

The chain recombines TRBV5-5 with TRBJ2-3; 7 nucleotides align to TRBD2. This CDR3 has 16 amino acids. Germline CDR1 is SGHKS and CDR2 is YYEKEE (reference sequence). V trimming: 6 bases; J trimming: 3 bases; junction bases outside the gene matches: 13. CDR3 amino acids: CASIPIGAGRTDTQYF. In DNA form, the CDR3 reads TGTGCCAGCATCCCCATCGGAGCGGGGAGAACAGATACGCAGTATTTT.

V gene TRBV18 combines with J gene TRBJ2-2; perhaps TRBD1 as D (6 bases). Trimming left V 2 bases short and J 10 bases short, with 17 bases between. The germline V gene has CDR1 KGHSH and CDR2 LQKENI. This CDR3 has 15 amino acids. The chain's CDR3 is CASSPGRGSAEELFF. The CDR3 DNA reads TGTGCCAGCTCACCAGGCAGGGGCAGCGCGGAGGAGCTGTTTTTT.

This clonotype was observed a few times. This rearrangement joins TRBV7-9 to TRBJ2-1; D is ambiguous. V was trimmed by 5 bases and J by 7 bases, leaving 12 bases between them. The length of the CDR3 is 13 residues. Germline CDR1 and CDR2: SEHNR and FQNEAQ (reference sequence). CDR3 residues: CASSGSALNEQFF. For the CDR3, the DNA is TGTGCCAGCAGCGGCAGCGCCTTAAATGAGCAGTTCTTC.

V usage is TRBV4-2 and J usage is TRBJ1-4, with D maybe TRBD1 (5 bases). Germline V gene sequence: CDR1 LGHNA, CDR2 YNFKEQ. The V gene lost 0 bases and the J gene lost 4 bases, with 12 bases spanning the gap. This CDR3 spans 16 amino acids. Here the CDR3 DNA reads TGTGCCAGCAGCCAAGATCCGGGACTGTTTAATGAAAAACTGTTTTTT. Amino acid sequence: CASSQDPGLFNEKLFF.

Many counts were recorded for this clonotype. This rearrangement joins TRBV29-1 to TRBJ2-1; 7 bases agree with TRBD1. CDR1 is SQVTM, CDR2 ANQGSEA, per germline. V lost 1 base to trimming and J lost 0 bases; unmatched junction nucleotides: 9. The CDR3 spans 17 residues. CDR3 coding DNA: TGCAGCGTTGAAGGACGACAGGGTTGGAGCTCCTACAATGAGCAGTTCTTC. Translation gives CSVEGRQGWSSYNEQFF.

V is TRBV6-5 and J is TRBJ2-5; weak D call: TRBD1 (5 bases). This CDR3 region has 15 residues. The V and J ends lost 7 bases and 4 bases respectively, with 19 bases between them. Germline V gene sequence: CDR1 MNHEY, CDR2 SVGAGI. The CDR3, as DNA: TGTGCCAGCACCGCTTGGGGCAGGTTGGGAGAGACCCAGTACTTC. As protein: CASTAWGRLGETQYF.

The rearrangement joins TRBV10-3 to TRBJ2-7; D possibly corresponds to TRBD2 (6 bases). CDR1 is ENHRY and CDR2 is SYGVKD in the germline V gene. V was clipped by 6 bases and J by 3 bases, with 18 bases between them. The CDR3 has 15 residues. CDR3 in DNA: TGTGCCATCAGACCCGGGACTCTCACCCGCTACGAGCAGTACTTC. Encoded protein: CAIRPGTLTRYEQYF.

This clonotype was detected a few times. J is TRBJ2-3 and V is TRBV7-3; 8 nucleotides agree with TRBD2. The junction had 10 bases not matched to a gene; V was cut back by 5 bases and J by 3 bases. CDR3 length: 16 amino acids. The germline CDR1 and CDR2 sequences are SGHTA and FQGTGA. The CDR3: CASSQGVAGGTDTQYF. The CDR3 nucleotides read TGTGCCAGCAGCCAAGGGGTTGCGGGGGGTACAGATACGCAGTATTTT.

This clonotype was detected a few times. The V and J genes are TRBV7-2 and TRBJ2-3; no firm D call. The CDR3 consists of 15 residues. Germline V gives CDR1 SGHTA, CDR2 FQGNSA. V was clipped by 4 bases and J by 4 bases, with 15 bases between them. The CDR3 here is CASSSWTSGADTQYF. Written as DNA, the CDR3 is TGTGCCAGCAGCTCCTGGACCTCGGGCGCAGATACGCAGTATTTT.

At least ten counts were recorded for this clonotype. The DNA for the CDR3 is TGCGCCAGCAGCTTGGATTGGGGTTCGGGGAACGAGCAGTACGTC. It yields the protein CASSLDWGSGNEQYV. The V call is TRBV5-1, the J call TRBJ2-7; a possible D gene is TRBD2 (5 bases). V lost 0 bases, J lost 5 bases, and 15 bases lay in between. The CDR3 sequence is 15 residues long. Germline lookup yields CDR1 SGHRS and CDR2 YFSETQ.

V gene TRBV12-3 or TRBV12-4 combines with J gene TRBJ1-1; TRBD1 matches 9 bases. Trimming took 6 bases from V and 8 from J; bases not matched to a gene: 4. The CDR3 contains 12 residues. The CDR3 bases are TGTGCCAGCAGCTACGGGACAGGGGAAGCTTTCTTT. It is translated as CASSYGTGEAFF.

The table lists this clonotype with a few counts. The chain is built from TRBV4-3 and TRBJ2-4; TRBD1 matches 8 bases. Per germline, CDR1 LGHNA and CDR2 YSLEER. After removal of 4 bases from V and 2 bases from J, the junction contained 4 bases not matched to a gene. The CDR3 covers 15 residues. The CDR3, as DNA: TGCGCCAGCAGCCCCGACAGGGGAACCAAAAACATTCAGTACTTC. It codes for CASSPDRGTKNIQYF.

The chain has TRBV11-1 and TRBJ2-3; 7 positions match TRBD2. V dropped 3 bases and J dropped 4; count of bases not matched to a gene: 7. Per the germline V gene, CDR1 is SGHAT and CDR2 is FQDESV (reference sequence). The CDR3 contains 15 residues. The CDR3 coding sequence is TGTGCCAGCAGCTTTAGCGGGCCGGGAGCAGATACGCAGTATTTT. Translation gives CASSFSGPGADTQYF. The full variable domain, its missing parts supplied by reference TRBV11-1 and TRBJ2-3, is EAEVAQSPRYKITEKSQAVAFWCDPISGHATLYWYRQILGQGPELLVQFQDESVVDDSQLPKDRFSAERLKGVDSTLKIQPAELGDSAMYLCASSFSGPGADTQYFGPGTRLTVL.

In DNA form, the CDR3 reads TGTGCCAGCAGCCGGGGATCGATACAGTACGTC. Amino acids: CASSRGSIQYV. This chain uses TRBV5-6 with TRBJ2-7; D might be TRBD2 (5 bases). Per the germline V gene, CDR1 is SGHDT and CDR2 is YYEEEE. The CDR3 consists of 11 residues. V was pared by 4 bases and J by 10 bases, with 12 bases between.

The V gene is TRBV7-8, the J gene TRBJ2-5, with 7 positions matching TRBD1. This CDR3 comprises 15 residues. Germline lookup yields CDR1 SGHVS and CDR2 FQNEAQ. J was trimmed by 2 bases and V by 1 base; bases with no gene match: 4. The CDR3 coding sequence is TGTGCCAGCAGCTTAGACGTGGGACAGCAAGAGACCCAGTACTTC. It codes for CASSLDVGQQETQYF.

This clonotype was recorded a few times. This chain connects TRBV27 to TRBJ1-1, with TRBD1 identical over 8 bases. Germline trimming cut 5 bases from V and 1 base from J; bases unmatched to any gene: 9. The germline CDR1 and CDR2 sequences are MNHEY and SMNVEV (reference sequence). This CDR3 spans 16 amino acids. In DNA form, the CDR3 reads TGTGCCAGCAGTCCATCAGGGGGCGAACCGAACACTGAAGCTTTCTTT. Translating it yields CASSPSGGEPNTEAFF.

This clonotype appeared a few times. The chain recombines TRBV15 with TRBJ1-3; D not resolved. CDR1 and CDR2 from the germline V gene are LNHNV and YYDKDF (reference sequence). There are 16 residues in the CDR3. Trimming left V 8 bases short and J 3 bases short, with 20 bases between. CDR3 amino acids: CATAQGRVPSGNTIYF. CDR3 in DNA: TGTGCCACCGCACAAGGGCGGGTCCCTAGTGGAAACACCATATATTTT. Supplemented by reference TRBV15 and TRBJ1-3, the full variable domain reads DAMVIQNPRYQVTQFGKPVTLSCSQTLNHNVMYWYQQKSSQAPKLLFHYYDKDFNNEADTPDNFQSRRPNTSFCFLDIRSPGLGDTAMYLCATAQGRVPSGNTIYFGEGSWLTVV.

V gene TRBV6-6 combines with J gene TRBJ2-3; D remains unclear. From germline, CDR1 is MNHNY and CDR2 SVGAGI (reference sequence). There are 11 residues in the CDR3. V shed 6 bases and J shed 1 base, with 2 bases lying between them. In DNA, the CDR3 is TGTGCCAGCAGGCGCACAGATACGCAGTATTTT. Encoded protein: CASRRTDTQYF.

This clonotype was counted many times. V gene TRBV29-1 combines with J gene TRBJ1-3; D is uncertain. The CDR3 is 12 amino acids. The germline V gene encodes CDR1 SQVTM and CDR2 ANQGSEA. The ends were cut back, 6 bases at V and 0 bases at J, with 6 bases in the middle. CDR3 bases: TGCAGCGTGGAGTACTCTGGAAACACCATATATTTT. Its translation is CSVEYSGNTIYF.

This clonotype was seen a handful of times. The chain couples TRBV5-1 to TRBJ2-1, with D perhaps given as TRBD1 or TRBD2 (6 bases each). V dropped 0 bases and J dropped 7 bases, with 17 bases sitting between them. The germline CDR1 and CDR2 sequences are SGHRS and YFSETQ. The CDR3 is 16 residues long. The CDR3 bases are TGCGCCAGCAGCTTGGTTCGGGGGCCCCCCCCTAATGAGCAGTTCTTC. Translating it yields CASSLVRGPPPNEQFF.

The genes are TRBV5-1 and TRBJ2-3; possible D gene TRBD1, 6 bases. CDR3 length: 17 residues. Trimming removed 4 bases at V and 6 bases at J, with 24 bases between. The germline gives CDR1 SGHRS, CDR2 YFSETQ. The CDR3 DNA is TGCGCCAGCAGCCCAATCACCGGGACACCTTTGATTGATACGCAGTATTTT. Its protein is CASSPITGTPLIDTQYF. Based on the CDR3 plus reference TRBV5-1 and TRBJ2-3, the full variable domain is KAGVTQTPRYLIKTRGQQVTLSCSPISGHRSVSWYQQTPGQGLQFLFEYFSETQRNKGNFPGRFSGRQFSNSRSEMNVSTLELGDSALYLCASSPITGTPLIDTQYFGPGTRLTVL.

This clonotype was counted between two and nine times. The chain joins TRBV9 to TRBJ2-7; D assignment may be TRBD1 or TRBD2 (5 bases each). CDR3 length: 14 amino acids. CDR1 and CDR2 (germline): SGDLS, YYNGEE. V shed 0 bases and J shed 2 bases, with 9 bases lying between them. The CDR3 DNA sequence: TGTGCCAGCAGCGTAGGGGGGTCAGCCTACGAGCAGTACTTC. Translation: CASSVGGSAYEQYF.

The chain links TRBV6-2 or TRBV6-3 to TRBJ2-1, with TRBD2 as a possible D gene (7 bases). The CDR3 has 15 amino acids. V was shortened by 7 bases and J by 6 bases, with 19 bases between the two germline ends. CDR1 MNHEY and CDR2 SVGEGT come from the germline V gene. This CDR3 reads CASTAGAPPGNEQFF. Written as DNA, the CDR3 is TGTGCCAGCACCGCGGGGGCGCCCCCTGGCAATGAGCAGTTCTTC.